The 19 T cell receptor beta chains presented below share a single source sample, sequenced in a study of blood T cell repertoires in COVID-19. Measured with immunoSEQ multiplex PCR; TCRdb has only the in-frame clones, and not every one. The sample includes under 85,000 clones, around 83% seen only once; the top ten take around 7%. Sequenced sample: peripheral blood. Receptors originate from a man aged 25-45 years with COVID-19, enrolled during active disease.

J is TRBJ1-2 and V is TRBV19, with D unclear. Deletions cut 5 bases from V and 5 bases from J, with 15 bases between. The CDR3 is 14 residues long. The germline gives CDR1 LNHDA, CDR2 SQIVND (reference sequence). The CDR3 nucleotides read TGTGCCAGTAGTGCCCAGTCCGGCGGGTATGGCTACACCTTC. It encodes CASSAQSGGYGYTF.

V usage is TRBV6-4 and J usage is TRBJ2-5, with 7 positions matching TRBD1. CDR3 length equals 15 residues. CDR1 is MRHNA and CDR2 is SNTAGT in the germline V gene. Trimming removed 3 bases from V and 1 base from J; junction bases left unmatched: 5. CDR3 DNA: TGTGCCAGCAGTGAAGGGCCAGGGGGCCAAGAGACCCAGTACTTC. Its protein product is CASSEGPGGQETQYF.

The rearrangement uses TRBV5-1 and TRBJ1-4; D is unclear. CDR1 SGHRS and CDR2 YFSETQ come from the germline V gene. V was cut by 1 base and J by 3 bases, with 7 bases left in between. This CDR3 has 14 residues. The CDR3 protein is CASSLNRPNEKLFF. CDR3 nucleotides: TGCGCCAGCAGCTTGAACAGACCTAATGAAAAACTGTTTTTT.

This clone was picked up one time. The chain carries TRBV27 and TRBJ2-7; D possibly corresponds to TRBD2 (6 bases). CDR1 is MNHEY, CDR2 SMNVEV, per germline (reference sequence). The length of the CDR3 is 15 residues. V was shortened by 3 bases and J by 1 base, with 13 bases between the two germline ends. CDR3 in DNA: TGTGCCAGCAGTTTGTTGGAGGGCCTTTCCTACGAGCAGTACTTC. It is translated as CASSLLEGLSYEQYF.

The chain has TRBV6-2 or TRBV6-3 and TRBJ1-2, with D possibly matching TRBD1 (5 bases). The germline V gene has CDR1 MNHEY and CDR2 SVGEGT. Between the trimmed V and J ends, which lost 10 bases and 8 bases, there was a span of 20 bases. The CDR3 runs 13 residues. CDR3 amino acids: CANSNGHGWGYTF. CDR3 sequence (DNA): TGTGCCAACAGCAACGGACACGGCTGGGGCTACACCTTC.

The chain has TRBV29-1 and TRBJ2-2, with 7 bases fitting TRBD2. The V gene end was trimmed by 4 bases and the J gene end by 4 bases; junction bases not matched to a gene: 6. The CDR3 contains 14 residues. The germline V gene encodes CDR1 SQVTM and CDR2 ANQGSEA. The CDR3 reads CSVAAGVGTGELFF. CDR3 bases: TGCAGCGTTGCTGCGGGAGTGGGCACCGGGGAGCTGTTTTTT.

Here the CDR3 DNA reads TGTGCCAGCAGTTTCAGGGGGCCCCGCACAGATACGCAGTATTTT. This gives the protein CASSFRGPRTDTQYF. This chain links TRBV6-5 with TRBJ2-3; TRBD1 agrees at 8 bases. From germline, CDR1 is MNHEY and CDR2 SVGAGI. The trim removed 4 bases at V and 1 base at J, leaving 4 bases unmatched. The CDR3 extends over 15 amino acids.

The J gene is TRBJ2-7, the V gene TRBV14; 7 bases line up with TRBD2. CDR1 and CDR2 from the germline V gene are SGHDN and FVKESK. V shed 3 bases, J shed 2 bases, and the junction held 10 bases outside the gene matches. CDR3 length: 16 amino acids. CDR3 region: CASSHIPGLPPYEQYF. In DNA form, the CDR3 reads TGTGCCAGCAGCCACATACCGGGACTACCTCCCTACGAGCAGTACTTC.

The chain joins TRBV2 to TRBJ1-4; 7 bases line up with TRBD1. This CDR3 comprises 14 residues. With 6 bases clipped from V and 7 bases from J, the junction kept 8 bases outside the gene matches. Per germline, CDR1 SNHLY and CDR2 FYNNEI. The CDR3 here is CASSGTDGGEKLFF. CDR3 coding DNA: TGTGCCAGCAGCGGGACAGACGGTGGTGAAAAACTGTTTTTT.

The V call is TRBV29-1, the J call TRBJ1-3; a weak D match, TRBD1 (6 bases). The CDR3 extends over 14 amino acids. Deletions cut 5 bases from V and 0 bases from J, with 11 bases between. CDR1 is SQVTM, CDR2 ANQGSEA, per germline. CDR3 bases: TGCAGCGTTTCGACAGGTAGCTCTGGAAACACCATATATTTT. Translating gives CSVSTGSSGNTIYF.

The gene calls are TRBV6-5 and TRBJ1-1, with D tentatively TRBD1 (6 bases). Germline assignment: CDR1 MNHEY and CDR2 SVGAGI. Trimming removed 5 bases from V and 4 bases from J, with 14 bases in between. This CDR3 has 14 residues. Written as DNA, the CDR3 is TGTGCCAGCAGTCCCCCCCAGGGGAGCACTGAAGCTTTCTTT. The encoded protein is CASSPPQGSTEAFF.

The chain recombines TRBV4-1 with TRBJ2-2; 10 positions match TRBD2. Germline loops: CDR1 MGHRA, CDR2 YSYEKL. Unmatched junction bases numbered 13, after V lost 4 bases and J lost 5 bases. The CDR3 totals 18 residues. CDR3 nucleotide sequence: TGCGCCAGCAGCCCCCGAGAGCTAGCGGGAGTGGTAACCGGGGAGCTGTTTTTT. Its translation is CASSPRELAGVVTGELFF.

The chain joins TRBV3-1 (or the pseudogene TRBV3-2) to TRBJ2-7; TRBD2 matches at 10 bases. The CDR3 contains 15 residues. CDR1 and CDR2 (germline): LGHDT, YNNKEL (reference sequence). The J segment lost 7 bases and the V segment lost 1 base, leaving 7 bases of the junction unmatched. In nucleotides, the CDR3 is TGTGCCAGCAGCCAAGTCCTAGCGGGAGCAAGTGAGCAGTACTTC. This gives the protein CASSQVLAGASEQYF.

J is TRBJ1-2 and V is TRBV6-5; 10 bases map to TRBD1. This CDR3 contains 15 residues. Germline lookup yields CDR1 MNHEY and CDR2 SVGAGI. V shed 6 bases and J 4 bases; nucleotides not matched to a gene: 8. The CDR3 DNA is TGTGCCAGCAGGAAAGAGGACAGGGGGGGCTATGGCTACACCTTC. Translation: CASRKEDRGGYGYTF.

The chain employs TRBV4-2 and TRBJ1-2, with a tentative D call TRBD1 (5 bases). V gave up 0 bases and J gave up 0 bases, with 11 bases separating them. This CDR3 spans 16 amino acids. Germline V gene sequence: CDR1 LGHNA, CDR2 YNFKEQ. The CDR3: CASSQEDQGPNYGYTF. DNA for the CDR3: TGTGCCAGCAGCCAAGAGGATCAGGGCCCTAACTATGGCTACACCTTC.

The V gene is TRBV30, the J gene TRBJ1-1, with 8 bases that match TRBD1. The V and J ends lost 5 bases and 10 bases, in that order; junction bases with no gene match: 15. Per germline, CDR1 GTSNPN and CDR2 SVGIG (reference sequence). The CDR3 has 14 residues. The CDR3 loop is CAWARTGNDLGAFF. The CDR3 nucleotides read TGTGCCTGGGCTAGGACAGGGAATGACCTTGGAGCTTTCTTT.

The CDR3 DNA is TGTGCCAGCAGCCTAGGCCAGGGACAGGGGCTCTATGGCTACACCTTC. As protein: CASSLGQGQGLYGYTF. The chain has TRBV5-4 and TRBJ1-2; 10 nucleotides line up with TRBD1. This CDR3 has 16 amino acids. V was pared by 4 bases and J by 4 bases, with 10 bases of the junction left unmatched. Germline values: CDR1 SGHNT, CDR2 YYREEE (reference sequence).

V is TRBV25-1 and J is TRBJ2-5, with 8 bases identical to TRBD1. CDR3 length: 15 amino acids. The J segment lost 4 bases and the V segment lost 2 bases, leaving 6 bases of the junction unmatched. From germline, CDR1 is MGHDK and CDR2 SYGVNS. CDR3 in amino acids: CASSEGTGEGETQYF. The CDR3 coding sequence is TGTGCCAGCAGTGAAGGGACAGGCGAAGGAGAGACCCAGTACTTC.

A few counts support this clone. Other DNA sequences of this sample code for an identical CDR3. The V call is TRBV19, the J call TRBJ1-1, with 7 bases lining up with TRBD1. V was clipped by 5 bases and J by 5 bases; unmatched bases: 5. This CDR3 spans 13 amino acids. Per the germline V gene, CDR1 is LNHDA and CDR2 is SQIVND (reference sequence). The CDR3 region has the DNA TGTGCCAGTAGTCGCCCAGGGGGGACTGAAGCTTTCTTT. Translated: CASSRPGGTEAFF.